The 23 T cell receptor beta chains below were found in one sample sequenced in a study of cytomegalovirus exposure and HLA in healthy donors. It was with 60 Vbeta and 13 Jbeta primers that the PCR ran. Sequencing was performed with immunoSEQ multiplex PCR; in TCRdb, only in-frame clones are kept and a portion is missing. The profile shows about 160,000 clones, around 68% of them singletons. The sample consisted of PBMCs. These receptor sequences come from a woman in her forties in good health and CMV-seropositive.

This chain connects TRBV13 to TRBJ2-5; TRBD2 agrees at 16 bases. The better agreement between TRBJ2-7 and the DNA end casts doubt on the J call. The CDR3 extends over 17 amino acids. Germline loops: CDR1 PRHDT, CDR2 FYEKMQ (reference sequence). DNA of the CDR3: TGTGCCAGCAGCCCGAGGGGACTAGCGGGGGGGTGGTACGAGCAGTACTTC. Translating gives CASSPRGLAGGWYEQYF.

The CDR3 DNA sequence: TGCAGCCAGACTAGCGGGGTATCAGATACGCAGTATTTT. Protein sequence: CSQTSGVSDTQYF. This sequence joins TRBV29-1 and TRBJ2-3, with 11 positions matching TRBD2. V trimming: 8 bases; J trimming: 4 bases; junction bases outside the gene matches: 5. Germline CDR1 SQVTM, CDR2 ANQGSEA. The CDR3 sequence is 13 residues long.

This clone was counted a few times. This chain uses TRBV5-4 with TRBJ2-7, with 7 nucleotides matching TRBD2. Trimming took 7 bases from V and 0 from J; bases not matched to a gene: 10. Germline V gene lookup returns CDR1 SGHNT and CDR2 YYREEE (reference sequence). The CDR3 runs 15 residues. The CDR3 sequence: CASFQSGVVSYEQYF. CDR3 in DNA: TGTGCCAGCTTTCAAAGCGGGGTAGTCTCCTACGAGCAGTACTTC.

The V gene is TRBV6-1, the J gene TRBJ1-4; D may be TRBD1 (5 bases). Germline CDR1 and CDR2: MNHNS and SASEGT. The CDR3 length is 15 residues. The ends were cut back, 5 bases at V and 3 bases at J, with 13 bases in the middle. The CDR3 loop is CASSIRQYANEKLFF. CDR3 nucleotides: TGTGCCAGCAGTATAAGACAGTACGCTAATGAAAAACTGTTTTTT.

V is TRBV7-6 and J is TRBJ2-3, with 13 bases matching TRBD2. The germline V gene has CDR1 SGHVS and CDR2 FNYEAQ. Trimming removed 2 bases from V and 4 bases from J; junction bases left unmatched: 3. CDR3 length: 16 amino acids. The CDR3 DNA sequence: TGTGCCAGCAGCTTAACTAGCGGGGGGGCCGCAGATACGCAGTATTTT. Protein sequence: CASSLTSGGAADTQYF.

This chain uses TRBV18 with TRBJ2-7, with D perhaps matching TRBD1 (5 bases). Trimming shortened V by 2 bases and J by 3 bases, and 11 bases separated the two germline ends. This CDR3 has 14 residues. Germline CDR1 and CDR2: KGHSH and LQKENI. CDR3 sequence reads: CASSPVDRNYEQYF. The CDR3 nucleotides read TGTGCCAGCTCACCAGTCGACAGAAACTACGAGCAGTACTTC.

This chain connects TRBV4-2 to TRBJ2-7; TRBD1 might be the D (5 bases). The V gene's germline CDR1 is LGHNA and CDR2 YNFKEQ. V shed 0 bases and J shed 1 base, with 10 bases lying between them. The CDR3 spans 15 residues. This CDR3 is CASSQDHRPSYEQYF. As DNA, the CDR3 is TGTGCCAGCAGCCAAGATCACAGGCCATCCTACGAGCAGTACTTC.

This clone was seen a handful of times. The chain links TRBV19 to TRBJ1-2, with D unresolved. Per germline, CDR1 LNHDA and CDR2 SQIVND (reference sequence). The ends were cut back, 1 base at V and 5 bases at J, with 11 bases in the middle. This CDR3 spans 14 amino acids. CDR3 in amino acids: CASSIVGNFYGYTF. The CDR3 nucleotides are TGTGCCAGTAGTATAGTTGGCAATTTTTATGGCTACACCTTC.

This chain uses TRBV10-3 with TRBJ1-1; 10 bases fit TRBD1. The CDR3 is 14 residues long. In germline, CDR1 is ENHRY, CDR2 SYGVKD. Losses at the gene ends were 8 bases for V and 0 bases for J; bases not matched to a gene: 3. CDR3 loop: CAIGQGDMNTEAFF. The CDR3 nucleotides read TGTGCCATCGGACAGGGGGACATGAACACTGAAGCTTTCTTT.

This clone was seen a single time. The gene calls are TRBV7-3 and TRBJ2-3; 9 nucleotides agree with TRBD2. The CDR3 length is 15 residues. With 5 bases clipped from V and 0 bases from J, the junction kept 3 bases outside the gene matches. CDR1 is SGHTA, CDR2 FQGTGA, per germline. The CDR3 sequence is CASSLTSGSTDTQYF. In DNA form, the CDR3 reads TGTGCCAGCAGCCTGACTAGCGGTAGCACAGATACGCAGTATTTT. Full variable domain (outside the CDR3, taken from reference TRBV7-3 and TRBJ2-3): GAGVSQTPSNKVTEKGKYVELRCDPISGHTALYWYRQSLGQGPEFLIYFQGTGAADDSGLPNDRFFAVRPEGSVSTLKIQRTERGDSAVYLCASSLTSGSTDTQYFGPGTRLTVL.

The sample holds a few counts of this clone. The rearrangement uses TRBV28 and TRBJ2-3; 9 nucleotides match TRBD1. CDR3 size: 15 residues. Germline assignment: CDR1 MDHEN and CDR2 SYDVKM. Losses at the gene ends were 5 bases for V and 3 bases for J; bases not matched to a gene: 6. In DNA, the CDR3 is TGTGCCAGCAGTCCGGGACAGGGAATTACAGATACGCAGTATTTT. It codes for CASSPGQGITDTQYF. Full variable domain (outside the CDR3, taken from reference TRBV28 and TRBJ2-3): DVKVTQSSRYLVKRTGEKVFLECVQDMDHENMFWYRQDPGLGLRLIYFSYDVKMKEKGDIPEGYSVSREKKERFSLILESASTNQTSMYLCASSPGQGITDTQYFGPGTRLTVL.

The chain employs TRBV5-4 and TRBJ2-7; 9 bases map to TRBD2. Germline CDR1 and CDR2: SGHNT and YYREEE (reference sequence). The CDR3 loop spans 15 amino acids. The trim removed 3 bases at V and 1 base at J, leaving 5 bases unmatched. The CDR3 coding sequence is TGTGCCAGCAGCTCCGGACTAGCGAGATCCTACGAGCAGTACTTC. Encoded protein: CASSSGLARSYEQYF.

A few counts support this clone. The rearrangement joins TRBV5-4 to TRBJ1-4; 8 bases agree with TRBD1. Germline trimming cut 2 bases from V and 7 bases from J; bases unmatched to any gene: 4. The germline V gene encodes CDR1 SGHNT and CDR2 YYREEE (reference sequence). This CDR3 comprises 14 residues. In DNA, the CDR3 is TGTGCCAGCAGCTTCGGGACAGGCGCTGAAAAACTGTTTTTT. Protein sequence: CASSFGTGAEKLFF.

This clone was recorded a few times. In DNA form, the CDR3 reads TGTGCCAGCAGCTTAAGGAAGGAGGCCTACAATGAGCAGTTCTTC. It yields the protein CASSLRKEAYNEQFF. This chain connects TRBV7-3 to TRBJ2-1; a possible D gene is TRBD2 (5 bases). The CDR3 totals 15 residues. Germline V gives CDR1 SGHTA, CDR2 FQGTGA. Trimming pared 1 base from V and 2 bases from J, leaving 9 bases between.

This chain connects TRBV10-3 to TRBJ1-1; possible D gene TRBD1, 5 bases. V dropped 4 bases and J dropped 0 bases, with 24 bases sitting between them. This CDR3 contains 19 residues. In germline, CDR1 is ENHRY, CDR2 SYGVKD. CDR3 residues: CAISASWGRGKGMNTEAFF. The CDR3, as DNA: TGTGCCATCAGTGCGTCCTGGGGTAGGGGAAAGGGAATGAACACTGAAGCTTTCTTT.

The V and J genes are TRBV7-2 and TRBJ2-7; 9 bases are a match to TRBD2. CDR1 and CDR2 (germline): SGHTA, FQGNSA. After removal of 5 bases from V and 0 bases from J, the junction contained 2 bases not matched to a gene. The CDR3 loop spans 14 amino acids. The CDR3 region is CASSGSGSSYEQYF. In DNA, the CDR3 is TGTGCCAGCAGCGGTAGCGGGAGCTCCTACGAGCAGTACTTC.

On this clone: In the same sample, other DNA sequences code for this CDR3. The rearrangement links TRBV5-1 to TRBJ1-1; weak D call: TRBD1 (5 bases). Germline loops: CDR1 SGHRS, CDR2 YFSETQ. Trimming removed 0 bases at V and 5 bases at J, with 8 bases between. The CDR3 covers 13 residues. The CDR3 sequence: CASSLEGRTEAFF. DNA of the CDR3: TGCGCCAGCAGCTTGGAGGGGCGAACTGAAGCTTTCTTT. The full variable domain, completed using reference TRBV5-1 and TRBJ1-1, is KAGVTQTPRYLIKTRGQQVTLSCSPISGHRSVSWYQQTPGQGLQFLFEYFSETQRNKGNFPGRFSGRQFSNSRSEMNVSTLELGDSALYLCASSLEGRTEAFFGQGTRLTVV.

The chain uses TRBV14 and TRBJ2-7; 11 positions agree with TRBD2. This CDR3 has 15 amino acids. Germline CDR1 and CDR2: SGHDN and FVKESK. V trimming: 4 bases; J trimming: 3 bases; junction bases outside the gene matches: 5. CDR3 nucleotides: TGTGCCAGCAGCCCTTATAGCGGGGGGGGCTACGAGCAGTACTTC. Protein product: CASSPYSGGGYEQYF.

The J gene is TRBJ2-3, the V gene TRBV6-5, with TRBD2 matching over 7 bases. The CDR3 totals 15 residues. Germline V lookup: CDR1 MNHEY, CDR2 SVGAGI. Losses at the gene ends were 6 bases for V and 5 bases for J; bases not matched to a gene: 11. CDR3 in amino acids: CASRRTRDYQDTQYF. The CDR3 DNA sequence: TGTGCCAGCAGAAGAACTCGGGACTACCAAGATACGCAGTATTTT.

This sequence joins TRBV5-8 and TRBJ2-5; 9 bases match TRBD2. The CDR3 is made up of 14 amino acids. Germline CDR1 is SGHTS and CDR2 is YDEGEE. V was pared by 6 bases and J by 5 bases, with 8 bases of the junction left unmatched. The CDR3 sequence: CASIIGTSWETQYF. The CDR3 DNA reads TGTGCCAGCATTATAGGGACTAGCTGGGAGACCCAGTACTTC.

Regarding this clone: Sequence at one end of the junction differs from germline and may be a read error. J is TRBJ1-2 and V is TRBV2; D perhaps matches TRBD1 (6 bases). CDR1 and CDR2 from the germline V gene are SNHLY and FYNNEI. The CDR3 consists of 15 residues. CDR3 nucleotides: TGTGCCAGCAGTGGGCAGGGGTCTGCTAACTATGGCTACCCCTTC. Translation: CASSGQGSANYGYPF.

This chain joins TRBV28 and TRBJ1-1; the D is unclear. With 3 bases removed from V and 5 bases from J, the gap between germline ends came to 7 bases. The CDR3 totals 12 residues. Germline-derived CDR1 and CDR2 are MDHEN and SYDVKM. In DNA form, the CDR3 reads TGTGCCAGCAGTTTGTCACGGACTGAAGCTTTCTTT. Translated: CASSLSRTEAFF.

CDR3 sequence: CASSLRGYEQYF. As DNA, the CDR3 is TGTGCCAGCAGCTTAAGAGGGTACGAGCAGTACTTC. The rearrangement links TRBV7-8 to TRBJ2-7; maybe TRBD2 (5 bases). V gave up 2 bases and J gave up 4 bases, with 6 bases separating them. CDR3 length: 12 residues. Germline V gene sequence: CDR1 SGHVS, CDR2 FQNEAQ.